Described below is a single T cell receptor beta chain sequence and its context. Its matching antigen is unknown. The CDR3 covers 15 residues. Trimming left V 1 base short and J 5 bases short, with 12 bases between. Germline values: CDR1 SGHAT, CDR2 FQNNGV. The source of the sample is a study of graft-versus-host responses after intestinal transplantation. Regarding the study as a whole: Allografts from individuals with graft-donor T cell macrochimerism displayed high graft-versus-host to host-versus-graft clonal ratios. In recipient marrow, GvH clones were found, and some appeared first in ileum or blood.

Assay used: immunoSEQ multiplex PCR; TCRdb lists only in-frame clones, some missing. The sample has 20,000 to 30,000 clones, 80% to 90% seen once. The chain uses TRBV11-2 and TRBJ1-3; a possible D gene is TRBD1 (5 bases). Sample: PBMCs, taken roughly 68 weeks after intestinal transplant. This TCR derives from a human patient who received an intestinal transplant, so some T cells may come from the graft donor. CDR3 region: CASSLVRRERNTIYF. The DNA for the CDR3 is TGTGCCAGCAGCTTAGTTCGCAGGGAGAGAAACACCATATATTTT. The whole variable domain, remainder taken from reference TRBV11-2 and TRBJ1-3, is EAGVAQSPRYKIIEKRQSVAFWCNPISGHATLYWYQQILGQGPKLLIQFQNNGVVDDSQLPKDRFSAERLKGVDSTLKIQPAKLEDSAVYLCASSLVRRERNTIYFGEGSWLTVV.